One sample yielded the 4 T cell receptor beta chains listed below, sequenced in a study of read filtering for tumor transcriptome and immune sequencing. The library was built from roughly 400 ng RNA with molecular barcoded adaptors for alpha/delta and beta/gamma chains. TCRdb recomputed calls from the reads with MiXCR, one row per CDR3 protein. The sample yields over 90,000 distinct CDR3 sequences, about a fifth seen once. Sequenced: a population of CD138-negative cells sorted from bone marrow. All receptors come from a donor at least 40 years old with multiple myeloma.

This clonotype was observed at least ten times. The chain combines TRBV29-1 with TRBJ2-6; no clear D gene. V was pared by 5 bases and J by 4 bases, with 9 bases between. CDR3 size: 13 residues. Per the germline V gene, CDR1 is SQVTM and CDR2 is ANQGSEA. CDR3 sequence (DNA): TGCAGCGTTTCTCCGGCGGGGGCCAACGTCCTGACTTTC. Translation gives CSVSPAGANVLTF.

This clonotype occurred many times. CDR3 sequence: CASSSLTSGKTDTQYF. CDR3 sequence (DNA): TGTGCCAGCAGCTCCTTGACTAGCGGGAAAACAGATACGCAGTATTTT. This chain links TRBV7-8 with TRBJ2-3; TRBD2 aligns across 11 bases. The V and J ends lost 4 bases and 3 bases, in that order; junction bases with no gene match: 6. The CDR3 totals 16 residues. From germline, CDR1 is SGHVS and CDR2 FQNEAQ. The complete variable domain, with remaining parts taken from reference TRBV7-8 and TRBJ2-3, reads GAGVSQSPRYKVAKRGQDVALRCDPISGHVSLFWYQQALGQGPEFLTYFQNEAQLDKSGLPSDRFFAERPEGSVSTLKIQRTQQEDSAVYLCASSSLTSGKTDTQYFGPGTRLTVL.

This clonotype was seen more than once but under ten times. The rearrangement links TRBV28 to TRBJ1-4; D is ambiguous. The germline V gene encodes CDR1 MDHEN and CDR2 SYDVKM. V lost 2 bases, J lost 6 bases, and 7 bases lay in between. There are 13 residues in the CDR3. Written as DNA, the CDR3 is TGTGCCAGCAGTTTACATGGGCATGAAAAACTGTTTTTT. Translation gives CASSLHGHEKLFF.

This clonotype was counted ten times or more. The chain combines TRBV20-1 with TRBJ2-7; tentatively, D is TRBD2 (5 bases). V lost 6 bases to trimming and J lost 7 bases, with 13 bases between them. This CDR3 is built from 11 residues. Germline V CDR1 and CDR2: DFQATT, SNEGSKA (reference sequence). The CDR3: CSAADTSEQYF. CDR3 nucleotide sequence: TGCAGTGCAGCAGATACTAGTGAGCAGTACTTC.